These 21 T cell receptor beta chains share one sample of origin, sequenced in a study of blood T cell repertoires in COVID-19. Sequenced by immunoSEQ multiplex PCR; TCRdb stores in-frame clones only, minus some. The table has fewer than 70,000 clones, 90% seen once. Material: peripheral blood. Receptors originate from a woman aged 80 or over with active COVID-19.

The chain couples TRBV21-1 to TRBJ2-3; the D call in the table, TRBD1, was not verified against the DNA. TRBV21-1 is listed as a pseudogene. The CDR3 has 17 residues. CDR3 nucleotide sequence: TGTGCCAGCAGCAAAAGCCCCCGCAGGAAGGCCCCAGATACGCAGTATTTT. Translating it yields CASSKSPRRKAPDTQYF.

The chain combines TRBV4-2 with TRBJ2-1; TRBD1 is a possible D gene (5 bases). CDR1 and CDR2 from the germline V gene are LGHNA and YNFKEQ. V gave up 5 bases and J gave up 0 bases, with 14 bases separating them. The CDR3 has 16 amino acids. This chain's CDR3 is CASSSSRDSSYNEQFF. The CDR3, as DNA: TGTGCCAGCAGCTCAAGTAGAGACAGCTCCTACAATGAGCAGTTCTTC.

This clone was picked up a small number of times. The chain links TRBV29-1 to TRBJ2-1, with TRBD2 matching 7 bases. This CDR3 has 15 residues. Trimming at V came to 1 base and at J to 8 bases, leaving 11 bases not matched to a gene. CDR1 and CDR2 from the germline V gene are SQVTM and ANQGSEA. The CDR3 reads CSVEALGREFDEQFF. The CDR3 DNA reads TGCAGCGTTGAAGCTCTAGGGCGGGAGTTCGATGAGCAGTTCTTC.

The chain links TRBV11-2 to TRBJ1-1, with a possible D match to TRBD1 (5 bases). Trimming pared 5 bases from V and 1 base from J, leaving 8 bases between. This CDR3 spans 13 amino acids. The V gene's germline CDR1 is SGHAT and CDR2 FQNNGV. The CDR3, as DNA: TGTGCCAGCAGCCATGGACAGAACACTGAAGCTTTCTTT. Translated: CASSHGQNTEAFF.

The chain has TRBV9 and TRBJ2-2, with 8 bases lining up with TRBD2. Unmatched junction bases numbered 4, after V lost 2 bases and J lost 4 bases. Germline V gene data show CDR1 as SGDLS and CDR2 as YYNGEE. This CDR3 region has 15 residues. CDR3 in DNA: TGTGCCAGCAGCGTCACGGGGGGGACCACCGGGGAGCTGTTTTTT. Translating it yields CASSVTGGTTGELFF.

The V gene is TRBV5-1, the J gene TRBJ1-1, with 8 bases fitting TRBD1. V lost 4 bases, J lost 7 bases, and 12 bases stayed unmatched. The CDR3 length is 15 residues. CDR1 is SGHRS and CDR2 is YFSETQ in the germline V gene. CDR3 amino acids: CASSLSPQGADEAFF. The CDR3 coding sequence is TGCGCCAGCAGCCTCTCCCCCCAGGGGGCAGATGAAGCTTTCTTT.

This sequence joins TRBV12-5 and TRBJ2-3, with D perhaps matching TRBD2 (5 bases). Germline V gene sequence: CDR1 LGHNT, CDR2 FRNRAP. Trimming stripped 6 bases from V and 1 base from J, with 14 bases between. The CDR3 sequence is 15 residues long. The CDR3 is CASGSRGLGTDTQYF. DNA of the CDR3: TGTGCTAGTGGCTCCCGCGGGCTGGGCACAGATACGCAGTATTTT.

The chain combines TRBV28 with TRBJ2-1; tentatively, D is TRBD2 (5 bases). Germline CDR1 and CDR2: MDHEN and SYDVKM. V lost 6 bases and J 0 bases, leaving 24 bases between the germline ends. This CDR3 spans 19 amino acids. The CDR3 DNA is TGTGCCAGCAGAACTTTAGAAGTGATACCGGGGAGCTCCTACAATGAGCAGTTCTTC. Protein: CASRTLEVIPGSSYNEQFF.

The gene calls are TRBV29-1 and TRBJ2-1; 9 bases fit TRBD1. V lost 6 bases and J lost 1; bases outside the gene matches: 10. Looked up from germline, CDR1 is SQVTM and CDR2 is ANQGSEA. This CDR3 spans 16 amino acids. CDR3 region: CSVEPSGTGSYNEQFF. In DNA form, the CDR3 reads TGCAGCGTGGAACCCTCCGGGACAGGGTCCTACAATGAGCAGTTCTTC.

The chain employs TRBV6-5 and TRBJ2-7, with 11 bases lining up with TRBD1. The CDR3 extends over 13 amino acids. The germline gives CDR1 MNHEY, CDR2 SVGAGI. With V trimmed by 5 bases and J by 7 bases, 4 bases remained unmatched. CDR3 region: CASSTGTGGEQYF. CDR3 nucleotide sequence: TGTGCCAGCAGTACCGGGACAGGGGGTGAGCAGTACTTC.

The chain has TRBV2 and TRBJ1-5, with TRBD1 identical over 10 bases. V was clipped by 5 bases and J by 5 bases; unmatched bases: 6. Germline V CDR1 and CDR2: SNHLY, FYNNEI. The CDR3 length is 15 residues. The CDR3 spells CASSSGTGDDQPQHF. The DNA of the CDR3 is TGTGCCAGCAGTTCCGGGACAGGGGACGATCAGCCCCAGCATTTT. Complete variable domain (other parts from reference TRBV2 and TRBJ1-5): EPEVTQTPSHQVTQMGQEVILRCVPISNHLYFYWYRQILGQKVEFLVSFYNNEISEKSEIFDDQFSVERPDGSNFTLKIRSTKLEDSAMYFCASSSGTGDDQPQHFGDGTRLSIL.

This chain joins TRBV30 and TRBJ2-1; 11 bases line up with TRBD2. The CDR3 extends over 15 amino acids. V shed 5 bases and J 8 bases; nucleotides not matched to a gene: 11. CDR1 and CDR2 (germline): GTSNPN, SVGIG (reference sequence). CDR3 region: CAWDSGLAGLDEQFF. DNA of the CDR3: TGTGCCTGGGACTCCGGACTAGCGGGTTTGGATGAGCAGTTCTTC.

This clone has only a few counts. The chain joins TRBV19 to TRBJ1-5; TRBD1 matches 9 bases. Germline assignment: CDR1 LNHDA and CDR2 SQIVND (reference sequence). The CDR3 is made up of 13 amino acids. Unmatched junction bases numbered 6, after V lost 11 bases and J lost 4 bases. The CDR3 here is CAARTGENQPQHF. The CDR3 DNA reads TGTGCCGCGAGGACAGGGGAAAATCAGCCCCAGCATTTT.

The V call is TRBV10-2, the J call TRBJ2-3; 11 bases fit TRBD2. Germline V gene data show CDR1 as WSHSY and CDR2 as SAAADI. CDR3 size: 17 residues. Germline trimming cut 8 bases from V and 7 bases from J; bases unmatched to any gene: 17. The CDR3 loop reads CASGIIFRTSGHNTQYF. As DNA, the CDR3 is TGCGCCAGCGGAATCATCTTTAGGACTAGCGGGCACAATACGCAGTATTTT.

This clone was seen a single time. V gene TRBV7-2 combines with J gene TRBJ2-7; the match to TRBD2 covers 14 bases. From germline, CDR1 is SGHTA and CDR2 FQGNSA. The ends lost 3 bases at V and 3 bases at J; junction bases unmatched: 13. This CDR3 has 19 amino acids. The CDR3 nucleotides are TGTGCCAGCAGCTTCCTCCGCCCGGGACTAGCGGGGGCCAGCTACGAGCAGTACGTC. It encodes CASSFLRPGLAGASYEQYV.

The rearrangement joins TRBV28 to TRBJ2-3; TRBD1 agrees at 7 bases. This CDR3 comprises 14 residues. Trimming cost V 3 bases and J 5 bases; bases outside gene matches: 5. Germline V gene sequence: CDR1 MDHEN, CDR2 SYDVKM. The CDR3 protein is CASSFPTGQDTQYF. The CDR3 coding sequence is TGTGCCAGCAGTTTCCCGACAGGGCAAGATACGCAGTATTTT.

This CDR3 is CASSFRPPSRLVGEDTEAFF. CDR3 bases: TGTGCCAGCAGCTTCAGACCCCCGTCGCGTCTTGTGGGCGAAGACACTGAAGCTTTCTTT. J is TRBJ1-1 and V is TRBV7-8, with D uncertain. The CDR3 totals 20 residues. V lost 3 bases and J 3 bases, leaving 29 bases between the germline ends. The germline gives CDR1 SGHVS, CDR2 FQNEAQ. Full variable domain (outside the CDR3, taken from reference TRBV7-8 and TRBJ1-1): GAGVSQSPRYKVAKRGQDVALRCDPISGHVSLFWYQQALGQGPEFLTYFQNEAQLDKSGLPSDRFFAERPEGSVSTLKIQRTQQEDSAVYLCASSFRPPSRLVGEDTEAFFGQGTRLTVV.

This clone was detected once. The V and J genes are TRBV4-1 and TRBJ2-7; 9 positions agree with TRBD1. CDR3 length equals 14 residues. Losses at the gene ends were 1 base for V and 4 bases for J; bases not matched to a gene: 2. Germline V gene lookup returns CDR1 MGHRA and CDR2 YSYEKL. CDR3 loop: CASSQVQGAYEQYF. The CDR3 coding sequence is TGCGCCAGCAGCCAAGTACAGGGGGCTTACGAGCAGTACTTC.

In this sample, this clone turned up once. This chain links TRBV5-4 with TRBJ1-1; D is unresolved. The CDR3 loop spans 14 amino acids. Germline CDR1 is SGHNT and CDR2 is YYREEE (reference sequence). The V gene lost 3 bases and the J gene lost 1 base, with 10 bases spanning the gap. The CDR3 reads CASSSGEANTEAFF. The CDR3 DNA reads TGTGCCAGCAGCTCCGGTGAGGCGAACACTGAAGCTTTCTTT.

The V call is TRBV2, the J call TRBJ2-7; D is perhaps TRBD2 (5 bases). The germline V gene encodes CDR1 SNHLY and CDR2 FYNNEI. There are 13 residues in the CDR3. V lost 10 bases and J 5 bases, leaving 18 bases between the germline ends. The CDR3 bases are TGTGCCATCCTAAGGCGGGTTCGGGACGAGCAGTACTTC. It translates to CAILRRVRDEQYF.

This chain connects TRBV7-2 to TRBJ2-2; 8 nucleotides line up with TRBD2. The CDR3 extends over 15 amino acids. Germline CDR1 and CDR2: SGHTA and FQGNSA. V lost 4 bases, J lost 1 base, and 2 bases stayed unmatched. The CDR3 region has the DNA TGTGCCAGCAGCTACACTAGCGGGAACACCGGGGAGCTGTTTTTT. Protein: CASSYTSGNTGELFF.